This T cell receptor beta chain came from a study of T cells in localized non-small cell lung cancer. CDR1 is SGHDN, CDR2 FVKESK, per germline. The J segment lost 1 base and the V segment lost 2 bases, leaving 12 bases of the junction unmatched. The CDR3 extends over 18 amino acids. The table came from immunoSEQ multiplex PCR; TCRdb's copy has only in-frame clones and leaves some out. Here the sample spans under 150,000 clones, more than 80% being singletons. The receptor comes from a female donor at least 60 years old with stage I lung adenocarcinoma. The chain joins TRBV14 to TRBJ2-3; 7 nucleotides align to TRBD2. Sequencing used peripheral blood, obtained before any cancer treatment. This CDR3 is CASSQTAGAGVGTDTQYF. In nucleotides, the CDR3 is TGTGCCAGCAGCCAAACAGCTGGGGCGGGAGTCGGCACAGATACGCAGTATTTT. Supplemented by reference TRBV14 and TRBJ2-3, the full variable domain reads EAGVTQFPSHSVIEKGQTVTLRCDPISGHDNLYWYRRVMGKEIKFLLHFVKESKQDESGMPNNRFLAERTGGTYSTLKVQPAELEDSGVYFCASSQTAGAGVGTDTQYFGPGTRLTVL.